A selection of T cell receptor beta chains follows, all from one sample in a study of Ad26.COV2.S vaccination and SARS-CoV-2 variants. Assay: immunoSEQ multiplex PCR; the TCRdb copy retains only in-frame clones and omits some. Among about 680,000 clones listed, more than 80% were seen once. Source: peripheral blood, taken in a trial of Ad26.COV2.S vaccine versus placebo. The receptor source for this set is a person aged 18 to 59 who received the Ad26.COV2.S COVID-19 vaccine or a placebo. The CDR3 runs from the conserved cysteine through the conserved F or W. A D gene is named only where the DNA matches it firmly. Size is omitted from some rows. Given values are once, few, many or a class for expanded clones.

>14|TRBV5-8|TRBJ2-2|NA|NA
TGTGCCAGCAGCTTTGAGGGCCGGACCGGGGAGCTGTTTTTT
CASSFEGRTGELFF
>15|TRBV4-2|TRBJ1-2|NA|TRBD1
TGTGCCAGCAGCCAAGAGGGGACAGGGGGCCGAGGCTACACCTTC
CASSQEGTGGRGYTF
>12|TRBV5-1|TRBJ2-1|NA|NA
TGCGCCAGCAGCTTTGAGGGGAATGAGCAGTTCTTC
CASSFEGNEQFF
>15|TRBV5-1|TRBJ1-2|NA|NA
TGCGCCAGCAGCTTGGAGGGCCCTTTAGGCTATGGCTACACCTTC
CASSLEGPLGYGYTF
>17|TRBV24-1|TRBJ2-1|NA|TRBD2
TGTGCCACCAGTGATTTGGGGGGTCTAGCGGGATACAATGAGCAGTTCTTC
CATSDLGGLAGYNEQFF
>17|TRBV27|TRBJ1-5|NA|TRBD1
TGTGCCAGCAGTCTCACCTTGGACAGGGCGAGCAATCAGCCCCAGCATTTT
CASSLTLDRASNQPQHF
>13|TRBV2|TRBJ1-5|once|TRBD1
TGTGCCAGCAGTAGGACAGGCGATCAGCCCCAGCATTTT
CASSRTGDQPQHF
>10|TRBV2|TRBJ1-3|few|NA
TGTGCCAGCATCGGAAACACCATATATTTT
CASIGNTIYF
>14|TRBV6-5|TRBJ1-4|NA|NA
TGTGCCAGCAATCGGGGGGTTGCTAATGAAAAACTGTTTTTT
CASNRGVANEKLFF
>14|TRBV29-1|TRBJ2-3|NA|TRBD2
TGCAGCGTGACTAGCGGGGGAGGAGCAGATACGCAGTATTTT
CSVTSGGGADTQYF
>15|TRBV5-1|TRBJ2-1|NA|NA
TGCGCCAGCAGCCCTGAGACTAGTTTCTACAATGAGCAGTTCTTC
CASSPETSFYNEQFF
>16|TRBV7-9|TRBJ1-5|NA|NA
TGTGCCAGCAGCTTAGGCCAGGGTTTCAGCAATCAGCCCCAGCATTTT
CASSLGQGFSNQPQHF
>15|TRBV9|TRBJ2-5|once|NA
TGTGCCAGCAGCGAGTCCGGGACGTTGCAAGAGACCCAGTACTTC
CASSESGTLQETQYF
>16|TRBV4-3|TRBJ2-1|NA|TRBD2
TGCGCCAGCAGCCAAGTCCCAGCGGGGGGAGTAAATGAGCAGTTCTTC
CASSQVPAGGVNEQFF
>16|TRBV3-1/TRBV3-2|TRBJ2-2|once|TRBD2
TGTGCCAGCAGCCTTAGCGGGGGATCCTACACCGGGGAGCTGTTTTTT
CASSLSGGSYTGELFF
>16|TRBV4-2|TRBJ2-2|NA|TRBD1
TGTGCCAGCAGCCTCCGGGACAGGGGGAACACCGGGGAGCTGTTTTTT
CASSLRDRGNTGELFF
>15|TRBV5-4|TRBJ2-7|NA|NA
TGTGCCAGCAGCTTAGGAGGGGGTTCTTCCTACGAGCAGTACTTC
CASSLGGGSSYEQYF
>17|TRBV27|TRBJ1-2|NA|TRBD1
TGTGCCAGCAGTATGTCCCGGGACAGACCAGCTAACTATGGCTACACCTTC
CASSMSRDRPANYGYTF
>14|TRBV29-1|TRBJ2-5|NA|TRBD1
TGCAGCGTTCGAGGGGACAGGGGGGGAGAGACCCAGTACTTC
CSVRGDRGGETQYF
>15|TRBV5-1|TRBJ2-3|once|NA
TGCGCCAGCAGCTTGGTGGTGGGAGAGGCAGATACGCAGTATTTT
CASSLVVGEADTQYF
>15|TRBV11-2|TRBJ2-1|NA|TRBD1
TGTGCCAGCAGCTCCCACAGGGGGACCTACAATGAGCAGTTCTTC
CASSSHRGTYNEQFF
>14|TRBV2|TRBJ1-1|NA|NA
TGTGCCAGCACCAGAGACAGGTTTGTCTCTGAAGCTTTCTTT
CASTRDRFVSEAFF
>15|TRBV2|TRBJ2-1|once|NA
TGTGCCAGTTTCCGGGACCCCCGAGGAGGGAATGAGCAGTTCTTC
CASFRDPRGGNEQFF
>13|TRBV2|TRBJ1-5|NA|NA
TGTGCCAGCAGTGAGGGGGCAATCCAGCCCCAGCATTTT
CASSEGAIQPQHF
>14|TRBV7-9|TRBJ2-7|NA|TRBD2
TGTGCCAGCAGCTTATCTAGCGGGGGATACGAGCAGTACTTC
CASSLSSGGYEQYF
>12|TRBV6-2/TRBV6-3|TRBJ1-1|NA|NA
TGTGCCAGCAGTTATTTTCGCTCTGAAGCTTTCTTT
CASSYFRSEAFF